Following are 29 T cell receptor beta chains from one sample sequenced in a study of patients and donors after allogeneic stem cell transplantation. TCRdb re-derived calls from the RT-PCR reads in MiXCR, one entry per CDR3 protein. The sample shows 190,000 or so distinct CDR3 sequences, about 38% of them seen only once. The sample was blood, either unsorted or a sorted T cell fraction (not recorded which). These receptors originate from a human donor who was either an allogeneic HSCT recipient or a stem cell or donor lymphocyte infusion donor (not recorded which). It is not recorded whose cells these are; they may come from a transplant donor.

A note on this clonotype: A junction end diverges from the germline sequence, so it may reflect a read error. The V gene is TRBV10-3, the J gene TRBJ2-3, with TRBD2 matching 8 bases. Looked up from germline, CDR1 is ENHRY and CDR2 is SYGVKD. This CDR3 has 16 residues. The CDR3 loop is CAISESGSGATDTHYF. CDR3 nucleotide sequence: TGTGCCATCAGTGAGTCGGGTAGCGGGGCCACAGATACGCATTATTTT.

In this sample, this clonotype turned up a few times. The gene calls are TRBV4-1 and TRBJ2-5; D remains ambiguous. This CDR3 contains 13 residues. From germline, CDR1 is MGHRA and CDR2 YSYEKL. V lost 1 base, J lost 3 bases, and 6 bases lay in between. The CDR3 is CASSQGLEETQYF. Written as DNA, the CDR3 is TGCGCCAGCAGCCAAGGGTTAGAAGAGACCCAGTACTTC.

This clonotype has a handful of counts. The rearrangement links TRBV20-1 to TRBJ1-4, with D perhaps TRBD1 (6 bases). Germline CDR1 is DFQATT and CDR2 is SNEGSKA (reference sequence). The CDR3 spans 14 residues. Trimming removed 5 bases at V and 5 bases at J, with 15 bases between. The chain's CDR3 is CSAGRQVLNEKLFF. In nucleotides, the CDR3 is TGCAGTGCTGGAAGACAGGTCCTAAATGAAAAACTGTTTTTT.

The CDR3 here is CASSLGTGRSNNQPQHF. DNA for the CDR3: TGTGCCAGCAGCTTAGGAACAGGGCGCTCGAACAATCAGCCCCAGCATTTT. This sequence joins TRBV7-6 and TRBJ1-5, with a weak D call TRBD1 (6 bases). This CDR3 is 17 amino acids long. Germline values: CDR1 SGHVS, CDR2 FNYEAQ. The V and J ends lost 1 base and 3 bases respectively, with 16 bases between them.

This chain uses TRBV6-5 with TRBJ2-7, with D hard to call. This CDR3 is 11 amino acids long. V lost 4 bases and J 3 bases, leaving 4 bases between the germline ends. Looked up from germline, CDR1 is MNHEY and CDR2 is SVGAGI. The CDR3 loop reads CASSSDYEQYF. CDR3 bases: TGTGCCAGCAGTTCTGACTACGAGCAGTACTTC.

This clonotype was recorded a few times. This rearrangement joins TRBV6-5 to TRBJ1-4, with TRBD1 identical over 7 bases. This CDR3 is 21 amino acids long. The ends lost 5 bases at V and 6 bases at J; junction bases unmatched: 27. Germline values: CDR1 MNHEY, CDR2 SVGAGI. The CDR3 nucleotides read TGTGCCAGCAGTACACGGACAGGAGACGGATTCCGGAGCCATATGGATGAAAAACTGTTTTTT. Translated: CASSTRTGDGFRSHMDEKLFF.

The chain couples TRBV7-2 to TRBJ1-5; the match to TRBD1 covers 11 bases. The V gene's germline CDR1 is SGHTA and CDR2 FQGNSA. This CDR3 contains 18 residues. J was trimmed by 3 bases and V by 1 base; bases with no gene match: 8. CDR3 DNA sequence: TGTGCCAGCAGCTTAGTTGGGACAGGGGGGCTTGACAATCAGCCCCAGCATTTT. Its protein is CASSLVGTGGLDNQPQHF.

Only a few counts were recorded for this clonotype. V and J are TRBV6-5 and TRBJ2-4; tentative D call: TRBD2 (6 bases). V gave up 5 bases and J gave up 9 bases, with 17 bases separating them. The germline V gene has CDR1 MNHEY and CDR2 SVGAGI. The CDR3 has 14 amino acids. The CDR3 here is CASSGGLPPSIQYF. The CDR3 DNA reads TGTGCCAGCAGTGGGGGACTGCCCCCCAGCATTCAGTACTTC.

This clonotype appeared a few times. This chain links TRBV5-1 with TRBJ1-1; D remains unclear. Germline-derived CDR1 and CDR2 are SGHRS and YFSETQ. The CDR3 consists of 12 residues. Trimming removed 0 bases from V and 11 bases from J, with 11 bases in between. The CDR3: CASSLERGWAFF. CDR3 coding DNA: TGCGCCAGCAGCTTGGAGCGGGGTTGGGCTTTCTTT.

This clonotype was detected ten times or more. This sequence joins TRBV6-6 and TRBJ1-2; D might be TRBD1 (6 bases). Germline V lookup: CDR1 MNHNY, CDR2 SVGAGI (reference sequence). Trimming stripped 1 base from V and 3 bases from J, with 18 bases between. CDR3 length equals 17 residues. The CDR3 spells CASSYFFRDTSHYGYTF. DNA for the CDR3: TGTGCCAGCAGTTACTTCTTCCGGGACACATCCCACTATGGCTACACCTTC.

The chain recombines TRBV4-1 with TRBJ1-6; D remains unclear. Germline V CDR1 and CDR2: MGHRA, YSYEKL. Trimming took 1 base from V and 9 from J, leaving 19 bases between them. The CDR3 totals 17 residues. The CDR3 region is CASSQGRGYRPFSPLHF. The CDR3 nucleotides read TGCGCCAGCAGCCAAGGACGAGGGTACCGACCTTTTTCACCCCTCCACTTT.

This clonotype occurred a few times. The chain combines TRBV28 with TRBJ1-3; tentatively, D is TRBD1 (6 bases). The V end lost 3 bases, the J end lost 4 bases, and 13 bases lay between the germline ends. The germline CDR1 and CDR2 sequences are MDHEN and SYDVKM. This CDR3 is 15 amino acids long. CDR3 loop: CASSLPGDEGNTIYF. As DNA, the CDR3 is TGTGCCAGCAGTTTGCCAGGGGATGAAGGAAACACCATATATTTT.

The CDR3 loop is CASSSGQSGANVLTF. CDR3 DNA: TGTGCCAGCAGCTCGGGACAGTCCGGGGCCAACGTCCTGACTTTC. This chain uses TRBV7-3 with TRBJ2-6, with TRBD1 matching 7 bases. V lost 4 bases, J lost 4 bases, and 4 bases stayed unmatched. The CDR3 has 15 residues. CDR1 is SGHTA, CDR2 FQGTGA, per germline.

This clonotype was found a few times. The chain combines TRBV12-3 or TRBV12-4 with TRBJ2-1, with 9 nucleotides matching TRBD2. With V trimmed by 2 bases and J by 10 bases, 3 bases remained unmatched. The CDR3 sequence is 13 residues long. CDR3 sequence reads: CASSLKAGGEQFF. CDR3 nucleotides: TGTGCCAGCAGTTTAAAAGCGGGGGGAGAGCAGTTCTTC.

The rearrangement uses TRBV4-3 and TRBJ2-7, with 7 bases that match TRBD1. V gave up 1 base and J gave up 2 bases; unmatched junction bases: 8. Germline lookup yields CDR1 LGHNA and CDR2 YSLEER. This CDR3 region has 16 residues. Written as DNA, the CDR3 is TGCGCCAGCAGCCAAGGCCGGGACAGAACACCCTACGAGCAGTACTTC. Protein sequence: CASSQGRDRTPYEQYF.

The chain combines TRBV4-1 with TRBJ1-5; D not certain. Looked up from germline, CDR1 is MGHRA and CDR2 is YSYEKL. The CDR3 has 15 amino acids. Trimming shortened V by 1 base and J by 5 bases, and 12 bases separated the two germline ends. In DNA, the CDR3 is TGCGCCAGCAGCCAAGTTTGGGCCGGATATCAGCCCCAGCATTTT. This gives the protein CASSQVWAGYQPQHF.

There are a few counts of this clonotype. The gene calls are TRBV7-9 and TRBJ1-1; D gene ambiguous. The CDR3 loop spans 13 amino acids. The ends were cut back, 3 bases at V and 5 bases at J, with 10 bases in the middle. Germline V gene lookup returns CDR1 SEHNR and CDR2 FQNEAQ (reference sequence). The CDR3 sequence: CASSLYLGTEAFF. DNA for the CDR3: TGTGCCAGCAGCTTGTATTTGGGGACTGAAGCTTTCTTT.

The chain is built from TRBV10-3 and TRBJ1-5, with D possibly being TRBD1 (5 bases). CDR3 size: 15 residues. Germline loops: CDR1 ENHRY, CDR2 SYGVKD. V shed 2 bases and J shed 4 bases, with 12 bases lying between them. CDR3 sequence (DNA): TGTGCCATCAGTGAGGAGGGACGGGGGAATCAGCCCCAGCATTTT. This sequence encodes CAISEEGRGNQPQHF.

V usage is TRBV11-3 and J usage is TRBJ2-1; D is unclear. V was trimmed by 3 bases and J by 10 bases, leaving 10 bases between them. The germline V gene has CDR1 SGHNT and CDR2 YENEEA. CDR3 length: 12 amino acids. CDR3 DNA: TGTGCCAGCAGCTTCCAACCCGAGGAGCAGTTCTTC. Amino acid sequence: CASSFQPEEQFF. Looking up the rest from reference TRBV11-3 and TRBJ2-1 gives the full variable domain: EAGVVQSPRYKIIEKKQPVAFWCNPISGHNTLYWYLQNLGQGPELLIRYENEEAVDDSQLPKDRFSAERLKGVDSTLKIQPAELGDSAVYLCASSFQPEEQFFGPGTRLTVL.

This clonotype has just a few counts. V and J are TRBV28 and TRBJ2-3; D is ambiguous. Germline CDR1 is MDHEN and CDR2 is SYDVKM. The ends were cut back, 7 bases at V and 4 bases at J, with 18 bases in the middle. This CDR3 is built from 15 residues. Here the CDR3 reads CASTHPGEVPDTQYF. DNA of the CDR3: TGTGCCAGCACCCACCCAGGAGAGGTACCAGATACGCAGTATTTT.

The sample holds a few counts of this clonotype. DNA of the CDR3: TGCGCCAGCAGCCGGACAGGGTTCGAAAGCAATCAGCCCCAGCATTTT. It translates to CASSRTGFESNQPQHF. The chain joins TRBV4-1 to TRBJ1-5, with 8 bases lining up with TRBD1. The junction had 6 bases not matched to a gene; V was cut back by 4 bases and J by 1 base. The CDR3 has 16 amino acids. CDR1 is MGHRA, CDR2 YSYEKL, per germline.

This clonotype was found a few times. The CDR3: CSAGHFPNEKLFF. The CDR3 DNA follows: TGCAGCGCTGGACACTTCCCCAATGAAAAACTGTTTTTT. The rearrangement links TRBV29-1 to TRBJ1-4; tentative D call: TRBD1 (5 bases). This CDR3 has 13 residues. Trimming stripped 7 bases from V and 5 bases from J, with 14 bases between. Germline assignment: CDR1 SQVTM and CDR2 ANQGSEA.

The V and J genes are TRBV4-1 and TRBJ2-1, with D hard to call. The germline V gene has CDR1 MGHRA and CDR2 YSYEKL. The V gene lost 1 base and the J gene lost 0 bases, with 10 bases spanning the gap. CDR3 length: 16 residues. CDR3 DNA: TGCGCCAGCAGCCAAGGACCCGGTATCTCCTACAATGAGCAGTTCTTC. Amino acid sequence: CASSQGPGISYNEQFF.

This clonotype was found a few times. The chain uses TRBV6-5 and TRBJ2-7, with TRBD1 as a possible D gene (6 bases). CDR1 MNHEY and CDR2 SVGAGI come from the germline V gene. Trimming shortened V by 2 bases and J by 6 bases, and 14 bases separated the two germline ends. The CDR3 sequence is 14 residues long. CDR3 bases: TGTGCCAGCAGTTACACATCAGGGGCAGGCGAGCAGTACTTC. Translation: CASSYTSGAGEQYF.

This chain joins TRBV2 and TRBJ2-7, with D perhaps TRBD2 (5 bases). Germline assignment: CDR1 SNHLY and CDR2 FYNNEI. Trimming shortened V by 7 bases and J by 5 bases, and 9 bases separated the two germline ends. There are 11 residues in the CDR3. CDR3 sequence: CASKEVHEQYF. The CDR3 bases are TGTGCCAGCAAGGAGGTCCACGAGCAGTACTTC. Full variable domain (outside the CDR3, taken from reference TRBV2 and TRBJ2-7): EPEVTQTPSHQVTQMGQEVILRCVPISNHLYFYWYRQILGQKVEFLVSFYNNEISEKSEIFDDQFSVERPDGSNFTLKIRSTKLEDSAMYFCASKEVHEQYFGPGTRLTVT.

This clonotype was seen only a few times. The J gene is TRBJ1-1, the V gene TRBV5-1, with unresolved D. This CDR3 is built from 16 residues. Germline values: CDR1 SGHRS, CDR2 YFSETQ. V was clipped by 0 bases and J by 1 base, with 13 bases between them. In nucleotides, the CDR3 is TGCGCCAGCAGCTTGGCCCGGGGTGTCGGGAACACTGAAGCTTTCTTT. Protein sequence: CASSLARGVGNTEAFF.

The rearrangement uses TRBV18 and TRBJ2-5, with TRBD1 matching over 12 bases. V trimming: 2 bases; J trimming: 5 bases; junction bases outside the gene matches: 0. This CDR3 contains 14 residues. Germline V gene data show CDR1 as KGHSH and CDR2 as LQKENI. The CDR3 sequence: CASSPGTGGETQYF. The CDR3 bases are TGTGCCAGCTCACCAGGGACAGGGGGCGAGACCCAGTACTTC.

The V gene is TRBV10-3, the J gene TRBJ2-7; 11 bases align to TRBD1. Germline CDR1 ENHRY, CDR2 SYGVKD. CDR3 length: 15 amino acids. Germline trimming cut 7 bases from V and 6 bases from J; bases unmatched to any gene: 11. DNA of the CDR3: TGTGCCATCAAATCCGGGACAGGGGGACCATTCGAGCAGTACTTC. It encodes CAIKSGTGGPFEQYF.

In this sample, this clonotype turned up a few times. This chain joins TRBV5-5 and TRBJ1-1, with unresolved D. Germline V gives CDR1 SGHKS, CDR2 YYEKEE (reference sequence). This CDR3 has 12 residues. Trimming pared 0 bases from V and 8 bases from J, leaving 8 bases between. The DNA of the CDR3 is TGTGCCAGCAGCTTGGGGCCGCGGGAAGCTTTCTTT. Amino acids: CASSLGPREAFF.